This T cell receptor beta chain was documented in a study of T cell repertoires in cytomegalovirus infection. V was pared by 2 bases and J by 2 bases, with 13 bases between. CDR1 and CDR2 (germline): MNHNS, SASEGT. The length of the CDR3 is 15 residues. Findings and caveats of the study: HLA-C-restricted CMV-specific TCR beta clonotypes were dominant in the ex vivo response.

TCRdb redid the calling of the reads with MiXCR, one entry per CDR3 protein. The repertoire holds roughly 120,000 distinct CDR3 sequences, 25% to 30% seen once, with roughly three quarters in the top ten. A note on this clonotype: What it recognizes is unknown.

The genes are TRBV6-1 and TRBJ2-7; D gene unclear. The sequencing here drew on CD8+ T cells from cultured PBMCs, taken from culture after CMV antigen stimulation. The TCR sequence derives from a human donor in good health (CMV status not recorded). Some clones in this sample may be carry-over from other donors' samples. The CDR3 coding sequence is TGTGCCAGCAGTGAACTTTTGGGCAGTCCCTACGAGCAGTACTTC. This encodes CASSELLGSPYEQYF.